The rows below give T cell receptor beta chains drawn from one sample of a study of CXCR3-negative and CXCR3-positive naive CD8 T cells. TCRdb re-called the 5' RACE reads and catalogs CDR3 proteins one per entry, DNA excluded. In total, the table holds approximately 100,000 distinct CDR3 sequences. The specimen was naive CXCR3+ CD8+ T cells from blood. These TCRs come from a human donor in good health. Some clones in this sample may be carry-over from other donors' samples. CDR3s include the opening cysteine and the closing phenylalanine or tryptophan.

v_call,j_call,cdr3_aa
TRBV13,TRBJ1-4,CASSLRGRGNEKLFF
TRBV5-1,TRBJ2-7,CASSKEGGTVYEQYF
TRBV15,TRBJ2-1,CATSRERTGGLDEQFF
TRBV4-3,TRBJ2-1,CASSVLHSYNEQFF
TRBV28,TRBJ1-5,CASSFGTVNQPQHF
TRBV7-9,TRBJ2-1,CASNPPGLRYNEQFF
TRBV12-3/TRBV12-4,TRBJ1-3,CASRTGANVGGNTIYF
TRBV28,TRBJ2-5,CASRARDYSQETQYF
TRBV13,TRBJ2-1,CASSSSLAVSYNEQFF
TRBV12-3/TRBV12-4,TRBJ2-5,CASSTGGETQYF
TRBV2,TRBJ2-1,CASSGLAGGHEQFF
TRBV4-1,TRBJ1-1,CASSQGRQGTNTEAFF
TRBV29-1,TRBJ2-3,CSVEEVNTQYF
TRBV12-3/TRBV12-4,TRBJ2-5,CASSLGGGPQGTQYF
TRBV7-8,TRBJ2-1,CASSFVSRDNEQFF
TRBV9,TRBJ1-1,CASSVTGGVEAFF
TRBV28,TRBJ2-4,CASSLGNVLIQYF
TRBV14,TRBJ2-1,CASSQGFFNEQFF
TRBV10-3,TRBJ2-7,CAISDNGYYEQYF
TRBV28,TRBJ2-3,CASSFVAGTDTQYF
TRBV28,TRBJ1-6,CASSYRPRSYNSPLHF
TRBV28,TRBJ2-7,CASSPPAGPTYEQYF
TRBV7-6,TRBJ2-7,CASSQGTVAYEQYF